This T cell receptor beta chain was captured by sequencing in a study of cytomegalovirus exposure and HLA in healthy donors. The PCR ran on 60 Vbeta and 13 Jbeta primers. Generated by immunoSEQ multiplex PCR, the TCRdb table keeps only in-frame clones and is missing some. The sample table sets out some 62,000 clones. Each of the donors was a healthy bone marrow donor. The receptor comes from a man younger than 40 in good health and CMV-seropositive. The sequencing sample was made of PBMCs.

The CDR3 sequence is CASSIGQGAYEQYF. CDR3 nucleotides: TGTGCCAGCAGCATCGGACAGGGGGCCTACGAGCAGTACTTC. The rearrangement links TRBV11-2 to TRBJ2-7; 10 bases line up with TRBD1. Unmatched junction bases numbered 3, after V lost 5 bases and J lost 2 bases. The CDR3 has 14 residues. The germline V gene has CDR1 SGHAT and CDR2 FQNNGV.